What follows are 8 T cell receptor beta chains derived from one specimen sequenced in a study of T cells after posttransplantation cyclophosphamide. Treatment was busulfan-fludarabine conditioning, a marrow graft, and cyclophosphamide on days +3 and +4. TCRdb's table, derived via immunoSEQ multiplex PCR, lists solely in-frame clones and lacks some. Of tens of thousands of clones in the sample, just under 80% were seen once. The material sequenced was CD4+ T cells sorted from blood, taken roughly 1,900 days after a stem cell transplant with posttransplant cyclophosphamide. Source of these receptors: a female patient between 40 and 50 years old who received an allogeneic stem cell transplant from a related donor, was CMV-positive, and had no GVHD. Some of these T cells may belong to the graft donor.

The J gene is TRBJ2-1, the V gene TRBV4-3; tentatively, D is TRBD2 (5 bases). This CDR3 spans 15 amino acids. Germline V gene data show CDR1 as LGHNA and CDR2 as YSLEER. V was cut by 0 bases and J by 5 bases, with 11 bases left in between. The CDR3 loop reads CASSQEGSRNNEQFF. The DNA of the CDR3 is TGCGCCAGCAGCCAAGAGGGGAGCCGCAACAATGAGCAGTTCTTC.

The chain is built from TRBV7-9 and TRBJ1-3; 7 bases map to TRBD1. This CDR3 is built from 15 residues. Germline CDR1 and CDR2: SEHNR and FQNEAQ (reference sequence). The J segment lost 8 bases and the V segment lost 5 bases, leaving 12 bases of the junction unmatched. CDR3 coding DNA: TGTGCCAGCAGCCGACGAGAGACAGGGCAAGACACCATATATTTT. It translates to CASSRRETGQDTIYF.

CDR3 coding DNA: TGTGCCAGCAGCCTACATTACAGGGTCCAATCCTACGAGCAGTACTTC. It yields the protein CASSLHYRVQSYEQYF. The chain uses TRBV7-2 and TRBJ2-7, with a possible D match to TRBD1 (6 bases). The V end lost 5 bases, the J end lost 1 base, and 18 bases lay between the germline ends. CDR1 is SGHTA, CDR2 FQGNSA, per germline. The CDR3 spans 16 residues.

This clone has just a few counts. J is TRBJ1-5 and V is TRBV6-1; 11 bases align to TRBD1. The V gene end was trimmed by 4 bases and the J gene end by 6 bases; junction bases not matched to a gene: 5. The CDR3 consists of 15 residues. Looked up from germline, CDR1 is MNHNS and CDR2 is SASEGT. This CDR3 reads CASSARTGGRQPQHF. The CDR3 coding sequence is TGTGCCAGCAGTGCCCGGACAGGGGGCCGTCAGCCCCAGCATTTT.

This chain uses TRBV7-6 with TRBJ2-1; 8 bases are shared with TRBD1. The V gene's germline CDR1 is SGHVS and CDR2 FNYEAQ. CDR3 length equals 16 residues. V lost 3 bases to trimming and J lost 3 bases; unmatched junction nucleotides: 7. In nucleotides, the CDR3 is TGTGCCAGCAGCTTGAGACAGGGGTTATACTACAATGAGCAGTTCTTC. Translated, it gives CASSLRQGLYYNEQFF.

The chain joins TRBV7-9 to TRBJ1-5; D gene unclear. The germline V and J ends were trimmed by 0 bases and 2 bases, with 5 bases remaining between them. The CDR3 loop spans 14 amino acids. Germline V lookup: CDR1 SEHNR, CDR2 FQNEAQ (reference sequence). CDR3 DNA: TGTGCCAGCAGCTTAGCTTCCGGCAATCAGCCCCAGCATTTT. This translates into CASSLASGNQPQHF. Based on the CDR3 plus reference TRBV7-9 and TRBJ1-5, the full variable domain is DTGVSQNPRHKITKRGQNVTFRCDPISEHNRLYWYRQTLGQGPEFLTYFQNEAQLEKSRLLSDRFSAERPKGSFSTLEIQRTEQGDSAMYLCASSLASGNQPQHFGDGTRLSIL.

V usage is TRBV5-4 and J usage is TRBJ2-5, with 8 positions matching TRBD2. V lost 1 base, J lost 5 bases, and 4 bases stayed unmatched. The CDR3 length is 14 residues. CDR1 is SGHNT, CDR2 YYREEE, per germline (reference sequence). CDR3 residues: CASSLPGLGETQYF. CDR3 DNA sequence: TGTGCCAGCAGCTTGCCGGGACTAGGGGAGACCCAGTACTTC.

There are a few counts of this clone. V usage is TRBV19 and J usage is TRBJ1-5, with 8 positions matching TRBD1. Losses at the gene ends were 4 bases for V and 6 bases for J; bases not matched to a gene: 11. Looked up from germline, CDR1 is LNHDA and CDR2 is SQIVND (reference sequence). This CDR3 spans 16 amino acids. This CDR3 is CASSTRFGQGVQPQHF. The CDR3 nucleotides are TGTGCCAGTAGTACACGTTTCGGACAGGGCGTTCAGCCCCAGCATTTT.